The rows below give T cell receptor beta chains drawn from one sample of a study of T cell responses to AZD1222 COVID-19 vaccine. Generated by immunoSEQ multiplex PCR, the TCRdb table keeps only in-frame clones and is missing some. Seen here are roughly 97,000 clones, more than 70% observed once, and the top ten hold roughly 2.8%. Sequencing was performed on peripheral blood, taken on day 0 of AZD1222 vaccination. Receptors originate from an adult in good health. CDR3s include the opening cysteine and the closing phenylalanine or tryptophan. Each record gives: J gene, D gene, CDR3 length, V gene, clone size, CDR3 protein, CDR3 DNA. The D gene is left open where the match is weak. A clone size is listed for some rows: how often the clone was seen (once, few, many), or a class if it is expanded.

>TRBJ2-1|TRBD2|15|TRBV5-1|NA
CASSFLLAGLNEQFF
TGCGCCAGCAGCTTCCTGCTAGCGGGGCTAAATGAGCAGTTCTTC
>TRBJ1-4|TRBD1|16|TRBV4-1|NA
CASSQGQGGYNEKLFF
TGCGCCAGCAGCCAAGGACAGGGAGGGTATAATGAAAAACTGTTTTTT
>TRBJ2-3|NA|17|TRBV6-1|medium-sized
CASSEYKGGGPEDTQYF
TGTGCCAGCAGTGAATATAAGGGGGGCGGTCCGGAAGATACGCAGTATTTT
>TRBJ2-3|NA|12|TRBV7-9|NA
CASSSVTDTQYF
TGTGCCAGCAGCTCAGTTACAGATACGCAGTATTTT
>TRBJ2-7|NA|13|TRBV13|NA
CASSEQRAHEQYF
TGTGCCAGCAGTGAACAAAGGGCCCACGAGCAGTACTTC
>TRBJ2-1|NA|11|TRBV10-3|NA
CAISESSEQFF
TGTGCCATCAGTGAGTCTAGTGAGCAGTTCTTC
>TRBJ2-7|NA|14|TRBV5-1|NA
CASSLVVSPYEQYF
TGCGCCAGCAGCTTGGTCGTCAGCCCCTACGAGCAGTACTTC
>TRBJ1-2|NA|13|TRBV5-4|NA
CASRPTENYGYTF
TGTGCCAGCAGGCCTACAGAGAACTATGGCTACACCTTC
>TRBJ1-5|NA|14|TRBV10-3|NA
CAISEWGQGQPQHF
TGTGCCATCAGTGAGTGGGGGCAGGGTCAGCCCCAGCATTTT
>TRBJ1-2|TRBD1|16|TRBV28|NA
CASSLTSGGGNYGYTF
TGTGCCAGCAGTCTTACCTCAGGGGGCGGGAACTATGGCTACACCTTC